These 30 T cell receptor beta chains were all obtained from the same sample, sequenced in a study of cytomegalovirus exposure and HLA in healthy donors. With 60 Vbeta and 13 Jbeta primers, the PCR was carried out. The assay was immunoSEQ multiplex PCR, and TCRdb's table has in-frame clones only and misses some. Recorded for this sample: some 110,000 clones. Sequenced: PBMCs. Receptors were obtained from a man aged 35-49 years in good health and CMV-seropositive.

This rearrangement joins TRBV10-1 to TRBJ2-3, with 10 bases identical to TRBD2. V lost 6 bases and J lost 5; bases outside the gene matches: 8. CDR3 length: 15 residues. Germline values: CDR1 WNHNN, CDR2 SYGVQD (reference sequence). Here the CDR3 DNA reads TGCGCCAGCAGCCGAGCGGGAGGGCCTATAGATACGCAGTATTTT. Its translation: CASSRAGGPIDTQYF.

J is TRBJ2-3 and V is TRBV29-1; 11 positions agree with TRBD2. This CDR3 spans 18 amino acids. The V and J ends lost 1 base and 6 bases, in that order; junction bases with no gene match: 15. Germline assignment: CDR1 SQVTM and CDR2 ANQGSEA. CDR3 coding DNA: TGCAGCGTTGAAGGTCGGGGTCTAGCGGGGGGTAGACGGGATACGCAGTATTTT. It encodes CSVEGRGLAGGRRDTQYF.

The chain is built from TRBV29-1 and TRBJ2-7, with TRBD1 identical over 7 bases. In germline, CDR1 is SQVTM, CDR2 ANQGSEA. Trimming removed 6 bases from V and 0 bases from J; junction bases left unmatched: 5. This CDR3 has 13 residues. The CDR3 region has the DNA TGCAGCGTCACGACAGGGAACTCCTACGAGCAGTACTTC. It codes for CSVTTGNSYEQYF.

V and J are TRBV5-1 and TRBJ2-7; the match to TRBD2 covers 7 bases. The CDR3 loop spans 14 amino acids. Germline trimming cut 4 bases from V and 3 bases from J; bases unmatched to any gene: 7. Germline-derived CDR1 and CDR2 are SGHRS and YFSETQ. The CDR3 DNA reads as TGCGCCAGCAGCATCAGCGGGATTAACTACGAGCAGTACTTC. Its translation is CASSISGINYEQYF.

The chain uses TRBV28 and TRBJ2-2, with D unresolved. Trimming removed 4 bases from V and 5 bases from J, with 11 bases in between. This CDR3 is built from 14 residues. In germline, CDR1 is MDHEN, CDR2 SYDVKM. The DNA of the CDR3 is TGTGCCAGCAGTTCTGGAGCGTGGACCGGGGAGCTGTTTTTT. Its protein is CASSSGAWTGELFF.

The chain couples TRBV10-1 to TRBJ2-2; 14 bases match TRBD2. The ends lost 0 bases at V and 9 bases at J; junction bases unmatched: 9. The germline V gene has CDR1 WNHNN and CDR2 SYGVQD (reference sequence). CDR3 size: 18 residues. The CDR3 sequence: CASSESGTSGRKGRELFF. The CDR3 DNA reads TGCGCCAGCAGTGAGTCGGGGACTAGCGGGAGAAAGGGCCGGGAGCTGTTTTTT.

V usage is TRBV7-3 and J usage is TRBJ2-2, with 8 bases matching TRBD2. The CDR3 length is 16 residues. With 1 base clipped from V and 4 bases from J, the junction kept 5 bases outside the gene matches. Germline V CDR1 and CDR2: SGHTA, FQGTGA. The CDR3 spells CASSLRSGSVTGELFF. In DNA, the CDR3 is TGTGCCAGCAGCTTAAGAAGCGGGAGTGTCACCGGGGAGCTGTTTTTT.

The chain has TRBV6-5 and TRBJ2-1, with 8 bases identical to TRBD1. V lost 2 bases, J lost 8 bases, and 5 bases stayed unmatched. The CDR3 runs 14 residues. The germline V gene encodes CDR1 MNHEY and CDR2 SVGAGI. CDR3 in DNA: TGTGCCAGCAGTTACCGAGACAGGGGCTATGAGCAGTTCTTC. This gives the protein CASSYRDRGYEQFF.

J is TRBJ2-7 and V is TRBV18, with no clear D. The length of the CDR3 is 12 residues. Trimming took off 3 bases at V and 4 bases at J, with 7 bases between the two ends. CDR1 and CDR2 from the germline V gene are KGHSH and LQKENI. CDR3 residues: CASSPSLYEQYF. CDR3 sequence (DNA): TGTGCCAGCTCACCGTCACTATACGAGCAGTACTTC.

Notes on this clone: Its ends do not fully match the called genes, so a read error is possible. The V call is TRBV4-1, the J call TRBJ2-1, with 10 bases identical to TRBD1. The CDR3 spans 15 residues. CDR1 is MGHRA and CDR2 is YSYEKL in the germline V gene. The CDR3 bases are TGCGCCAGCAGCCAGACAGGGGGCGCCTACAATGAGCGGTTCTTC. Amino acid sequence: CASSQTGGAYNERFF.

CDR3 protein: CASKPQAGGGGDTQYF. CDR3 bases: TGTGCCAGCAAACCACAAGCGGGAGGTGGGGGAGATACGCAGTATTTT. The chain combines TRBV6-4 with TRBJ2-3; 9 bases line up with TRBD2. The V gene's germline CDR1 is MRHNA and CDR2 SNTAGT. The J segment lost 5 bases and the V segment lost 7 bases, leaving 13 bases of the junction unmatched. The CDR3 has 16 amino acids.

V is TRBV5-4 and J is TRBJ2-3, with TRBD2 identical over 13 bases. The CDR3 consists of 17 residues. Germline-derived CDR1 and CDR2 are SGHNT and YYREEE (reference sequence). With 3 bases clipped from V and 0 bases from J, the junction kept 4 bases outside the gene matches. CDR3 region: CASSSRLAGGSTDTQYF. For the CDR3, the DNA is TGTGCCAGCAGCTCCCGACTAGCGGGAGGAAGCACAGATACGCAGTATTTT. Looking up the rest from reference TRBV5-4 and TRBJ2-3 gives the full variable domain: ETGVTQSPTHLIKTRGQQVTLRCSSQSGHNTVSWYQQALGQGPQFIFQYYREEENGRGNFPPRFSGLQFPNYSSELNVNALELDDSALYLCASSSRLAGGSTDTQYFGPGTRLTVL.

The chain employs TRBV29-1 and TRBJ2-1; 9 positions agree with TRBD2. J gave up 9 bases and V 4 bases, and 31 bases lay outside the gene matches. Germline values: CDR1 SQVTM, CDR2 ANQGSEA. The CDR3 extends over 21 amino acids. DNA of the CDR3: TGCAGCGTTGTCGGGCGGGGTCTGGGTAGCGGGGGAGATGGTAGGTTTGGTGAGCAGTTCTTC. Residues: CSVVGRGLGSGGDGRFGEQFF.

Notes on this clone: The junction departs from germline at one end; a sequencing error may be responsible. V gene TRBV5-6 combines with J gene TRBJ1-3; D is undetermined. Looked up from germline, CDR1 is SGHDT and CDR2 is YYEEEE. The CDR3 is 13 amino acids. CDR3 nucleotide sequence: TGTGCCAGCAGCTTGCAGGCTGGGAACACCATATATTTT. Its protein is CASSLQAGNTIYF.

V and J are TRBV2 and TRBJ2-1, with 10 bases lining up with TRBD2. This CDR3 is 17 amino acids long. Germline values: CDR1 SNHLY, CDR2 FYNNEI. V trimming: 1 base; J trimming: 2 bases; junction bases outside the gene matches: 5. CDR3 amino acids: CASSEEVGTSAYNEQFF. In DNA form, the CDR3 reads TGTGCCAGCAGTGAAGAGGTGGGGACTAGCGCCTACAATGAGCAGTTCTTC. The whole variable domain, remainder taken from reference TRBV2 and TRBJ2-1, is EPEVTQTPSHQVTQMGQEVILRCVPISNHLYFYWYRQILGQKVEFLVSFYNNEISEKSEIFDDQFSVERPDGSNFTLKIRSTKLEDSAMYFCASSEEVGTSAYNEQFFGPGTRLTVL.

V and J are TRBV5-4 and TRBJ1-4; TRBD1 might be the D (6 bases). The CDR3 totals 14 residues. V lost 4 bases to trimming and J lost 3 bases, with 10 bases between them. The germline CDR1 and CDR2 sequences are SGHNT and YYREEE (reference sequence). CDR3 protein: CASSRGGANEKLFF. The DNA of the CDR3 is TGTGCCAGCAGCAGGGGGGGGGCTAATGAAAAACTGTTTTTT.

V usage is TRBV11-2 and J usage is TRBJ1-5, with D unresolved. V lost 5 bases and J lost 1, with 12 bases in between. The germline V gene encodes CDR1 SGHAT and CDR2 FQNNGV. The CDR3 sequence is 15 residues long. CDR3 loop: CASSRYTGSNQPQHF. The CDR3 DNA reads as TGTGCCAGCAGCCGGTACACGGGGAGCAATCAGCCCCAGCATTTT.

The DNA for the CDR3 is TGTGCCAGCAGCTTCGGGACAGGGTACCAAGAGACCCAGTACTTC. Translated, it gives CASSFGTGYQETQYF. The J gene is TRBJ2-5, the V gene TRBV11-1; 9 bases are shared with TRBD1. Germline CDR1 reads SGHAT; CDR2 reads FQDESV (reference sequence). The J segment lost 0 bases and the V segment lost 3 bases, leaving 2 bases of the junction unmatched. The CDR3 is 15 amino acids.

V and J are TRBV5-1 and TRBJ2-5; TRBD2 might be the D (5 bases). The germline V gene has CDR1 SGHRS and CDR2 YFSETQ. CDR3 length equals 14 residues. The V end lost 5 bases, the J end lost 3 bases, and 14 bases lay between the germline ends. CDR3 nucleotides: TGCGCCAGCAGTTTTAGGACTGGCGAAGAGACCCAGTACTTC. Protein: CASSFRTGEETQYF.

The V gene is TRBV28, the J gene TRBJ2-7, with TRBD2 identical over 7 bases. The ends lost 5 bases at V and 2 bases at J; junction bases unmatched: 9. Looked up from germline, CDR1 is MDHEN and CDR2 is SYDVKM. This CDR3 contains 15 residues. CDR3 nucleotide sequence: TGTGCCAGCAGTCAGACATCGGGAGGTGCCTACGAGCAGTACTTC. Translating it yields CASSQTSGGAYEQYF.

This chain uses TRBV6-6 with TRBJ2-2; tentative D call: TRBD1 (5 bases). The V end was cut by 5 bases, the J end by 1 base, with 11 bases between. Germline values: CDR1 MNHNY, CDR2 SVGAGI (reference sequence). The CDR3 extends over 15 amino acids. CDR3: CASSRSQGNTGELFF. The CDR3 DNA reads TGTGCCAGCAGTAGAAGCCAGGGGAACACCGGGGAGCTGTTTTTT.

The V call is TRBV19, the J call TRBJ2-7, with a possible D match to TRBD2 (6 bases). V shed 5 bases and J shed 3 bases, with 14 bases lying between them. This CDR3 comprises 14 residues. Germline assignment: CDR1 LNHDA and CDR2 SQIVND (reference sequence). For the CDR3, the DNA is TGTGCCAGTAGTGCGGGACTTGGCTTCTACGAGCAGTACTTC. It encodes CASSAGLGFYEQYF.

The V gene is TRBV29-1, the J gene TRBJ2-1; TRBD1 aligns across 10 bases. In germline, CDR1 is SQVTM, CDR2 ANQGSEA. The CDR3 has 13 residues. V was clipped by 4 bases and J by 6 bases; unmatched bases: 3. The CDR3 bases are TGCAGCGTTGTTGGGACAGGGGTCAATGAGCAGTTCTTC. Translation gives CSVVGTGVNEQFF.

The chain joins TRBV6-6 to TRBJ2-5; D ambiguous. Germline V gene sequence: CDR1 MNHNY, CDR2 SVGAGI (reference sequence). The CDR3 extends over 11 amino acids. V was cut by 7 bases and J by 5 bases, with 8 bases left in between. The CDR3: CASNHGETQYF. The CDR3 DNA is TGTGCCAGCAACCACGGGGAGACCCAGTACTTC.

The rearrangement joins TRBV25-1 to TRBJ2-7; the D gene is possibly TRBD1 (6 bases). This CDR3 contains 14 residues. Trimming pared 1 base from V and 0 bases from J, leaving 7 bases between. Germline V CDR1 and CDR2: MGHDK, SYGVNS. The CDR3 here is CASSEWGPSYEQYF. CDR3 DNA: TGTGCCAGCAGTGAATGGGGGCCCTCCTACGAGCAGTACTTC.

The V gene is TRBV25-1, the J gene TRBJ2-2; D possibly corresponds to TRBD2 (6 bases). V was trimmed by 2 bases and J by 5 bases, leaving 12 bases between them. Germline values: CDR1 MGHDK, CDR2 SYGVNS. The CDR3 consists of 15 residues. In nucleotides, the CDR3 is TGTGCCAGCAGTGAACGCGGGATAGGGACCGGGGAGCTGTTTTTT. As protein: CASSERGIGTGELFF.

The chain employs TRBV28 and TRBJ1-5, with 10 bases fitting TRBD1. Germline V CDR1 and CDR2: MDHEN, SYDVKM. The CDR3 is 15 amino acids. V lost 5 bases and J lost 6; bases outside the gene matches: 7. The DNA of the CDR3 is TGTGCCAGCAGTCTCGACAGGGGGCAGCGTCAGCCCCAGCATTTT. The encoded protein is CASSLDRGQRQPQHF.

The chain combines TRBV2 with TRBJ1-2, with 7 bases identical to TRBD1. The germline CDR1 and CDR2 sequences are SNHLY and FYNNEI. V trimming: 5 bases; J trimming: 4 bases; junction bases outside the gene matches: 7. The CDR3 is 14 residues long. CDR3 loop: CASSLTGFSYGYTF. CDR3 in DNA: TGTGCCAGCAGTTTGACAGGGTTTAGCTATGGCTACACCTTC.

The genes are TRBV29-1 and TRBJ2-7, with a tentative D call TRBD1 (5 bases). Trimming removed 7 bases from V and 6 bases from J, with 31 bases in between. The CDR3 is made up of 17 amino acids. Germline CDR1 is SQVTM and CDR2 is ANQGSEA. Written as DNA, the CDR3 is TGCAGCGCCCTATTCACGTTTCGGACAAAGGCTATGGTCGAGCAGTACTTC. As protein: CSALFTFRTKAMVEQYF.

The gene calls are TRBV15 and TRBJ2-7; tentatively, D is TRBD1 (6 bases). The V gene's germline CDR1 is LNHNV and CDR2 YYDKDF (reference sequence). This CDR3 is 16 amino acids long. V shed 1 base and J shed 0 bases, with 13 bases lying between them. The CDR3, as DNA: TGTGCCACCAGCAGAGTCGAGGCAGGGGTCTCCTACGAGCAGTACTTC. Translated: CATSRVEAGVSYEQYF.